This T cell receptor beta chain was identified during a study of T-cell memory formation after mild COVID-19. Study-wide background: Clustering of TCRs was largely donor specific. Findings and limits, study-wide: Clones that contracted from day 15 to 85 had balanced CD4/CD8; later expanders were CD4+ biased.

Germline CDR1 LGHDT, CDR2 YNNKEL (reference sequence). CDR3 length: 13 residues. V was clipped by 0 bases and J by 7 bases, with 9 bases between them. Each CDR3 protein gets one entry after TCRdb re-called the 5' RACE reads with MiXCR. The profile shows under 400,000 distinct CDR3 sequences, 21% of them singletons. As to this clonotype: The antigen is undetermined.

The chain recombines TRBV3-1 with TRBJ1-1, with D unresolved. This receptor was identified in an adult woman who had mild COVID-19 (a few samples of this study predate the infection). Cell type and time point are not known. Sequencing was done on a sample of PBMCs or a T cell subset sorted from them (not recorded which). This CDR3 reads CASSQDRYGEAFF. The CDR3 DNA follows: TGTGCCAGCAGCCAAGACCGATACGGTGAAGCTTTCTTT.